This T cell receptor beta chain comes out of a study of metastatic and nonmetastatic thyroid tumors. Across the study: The comparison covered peripheral blood and tumor or nodule tissue in malignant and benign thyroid patients. Study results and limitations: The study reportedly found significantly higher TCR beta diversity in malignant thyroid tumors than benign nodules, in blood and tumor.

The V end was cut by 8 bases, the J end by 7 bases, with 12 bases between. This CDR3 spans 12 amino acids. CDR1 is MNHNS, CDR2 SASEGT, per germline. Original processing methods: Clinicopathological groups supplied CDR3 differences that were used to build a distant-metastasis classifier for papillary thyroid cancer. TCRdb re-called clones via MiXCR from the PCR reads. The V and J calls and clone size come from TCRdb's table, not from the authors' own analysis. This sample has 25,000 to 30,000 clones, with 23% found just once. This clone was detected ten times or more. As yet, its antigen is unknown. Different DNA sequences within this sample yield the same CDR3. Patients were all untreated before their thyroid surgery.

This chain uses TRBV6-1 with TRBJ2-1; no definite D call. Sequencing input: blood. This TCR came from a female donor with papillary thyroid cancer or a benign thyroid nodule (not recorded which). Some clones in this sample may be carry-over from other donors' samples. CDR3 DNA: TGTGCCAGCCACGGGCTAGGGAATGAGCAGTTCTTC. It specifies CASHGLGNEQFF.